These 5 T cell receptor beta chains were sequenced from one sample in a study of blood T cell repertoires in COVID-19. Libraries were prepared by immunoSEQ multiplex PCR; TCRdb keeps only in-frame clonotypes and omits some of them. The table lists approximately 71,000 clones, 82% of them singletons, with approximately 14% in the top ten. Sequenced material: peripheral blood. The receptors derive from an elderly woman with acute or convalescent COVID-19.

The genes are TRBV15 and TRBJ2-6; the match to TRBD1 covers 7 bases. This CDR3 is 16 amino acids long. The V gene's germline CDR1 is LNHNV and CDR2 YYDKDF (reference sequence). Trimming at V came to 10 bases and at J to 3 bases, leaving 12 bases not matched to a gene. The CDR3 DNA is TGTGCCATCCAGCCGATCACAGGGGTTGGGGCCAACGTCCTGACTTTC. It codes for CAIQPITGVGANVLTF.

This chain joins TRBV10-2 and TRBJ2-5; TRBD2 aligns across 7 bases. V shed 1 base and J 5 bases; nucleotides not matched to a gene: 10. The V gene's germline CDR1 is WSHSY and CDR2 SAAADI. The CDR3 runs 16 residues. CDR3 coding DNA: TGCGCCAGCAGTGAGTTGCGGGGAGGGCCGGGGGAGACCCAGTACTTC. It encodes CASSELRGGPGETQYF.

This clone is a singleton in its sample. The chain uses TRBV29-1 and TRBJ2-7; 7 nucleotides line up with TRBD2. This CDR3 has 12 amino acids. Trimming cost V 6 bases and J 2 bases; bases outside gene matches: 4. Germline lookup yields CDR1 SQVTM and CDR2 ANQGSEA. The chain's CDR3 is CSVGTTAYEQYF. Written as DNA, the CDR3 is TGCAGCGTCGGGACTACTGCCTACGAGCAGTACTTC.

The chain links TRBV10-3 to TRBJ1-2; a possible D gene is TRBD1 (5 bases). This CDR3 is built from 14 residues. Germline lookup yields CDR1 ENHRY and CDR2 SYGVKD. With 7 bases removed from V and 4 bases from J, the gap between germline ends came to 16 bases. In nucleotides, the CDR3 is TGTGCCATCAAAAACTGGGGGGTATCCTATGGCTACACCTTC. Translated: CAIKNWGVSYGYTF.

This clone appeared once. The chain links TRBV29-1 to TRBJ1-4; 7 bases align to TRBD1. Germline CDR1 SQVTM, CDR2 ANQGSEA. The CDR3 length is 13 residues. The ends lost 6 bases at V and 7 bases at J; junction bases unmatched: 8. The DNA of the CDR3 is TGCAGCGTCACCGGGACAGTAGGTGAAAAACTGTTTTTT. Translating it yields CSVTGTVGEKLFF. The variable domain in full, completed from reference TRBV29-1 and TRBJ1-4, reads SAVISQKPSRDICQRGTSLTIQCQVDSQVTMMFWYRQQPGQSLTLIATANQGSEATYESGFVIDKFPISRPNLTFSTLTVSNMSPEDSSIYLCSVTGTVGEKLFFGSGTQLSVL.